Following are 21 T cell receptor beta chains from one sample sequenced in a study of blood T cell repertoires in COVID-19. Sequenced by immunoSEQ multiplex PCR; TCRdb stores in-frame clones only, minus some. The sample lists 70,000 to 100,000 clones, almost 90% occurring once. What was sequenced was peripheral blood. The receptors were sampled from a woman between 65 and 79 years old with acute or convalescent COVID-19.

This sequence joins TRBV27 and TRBJ2-6; D unclear. CDR3 length: 16 amino acids. The ends were cut back, 2 bases at V and 0 bases at J, with 8 bases in the middle. Germline assignment: CDR1 MNHEY and CDR2 SMNVEV (reference sequence). CDR3 in DNA: TGTGCCAGCAGTTTACACAGAAACTCTGGGGCCAACGTCCTGACTTTC. Translated: CASSLHRNSGANVLTF.

The sample holds one count of this clone. The CDR3 sequence: CASRPHQGEIYEQYF. The CDR3 DNA is TGTGCCAGTAGACCCCACCAGGGGGAGATCTACGAGCAGTACTTC. V and J are TRBV19 and TRBJ2-7; TRBD1 matches at 7 bases. Germline CDR1 is LNHDA and CDR2 is SQIVND (reference sequence). There are 15 residues in the CDR3. V gave up 6 bases and J gave up 3 bases; unmatched junction bases: 11.

This chain uses TRBV18 with TRBJ2-3, with TRBD1 matching 10 bases. The germline V gene has CDR1 KGHSH and CDR2 LQKENI. The V and J ends lost 1 base and 7 bases, in that order; junction bases with no gene match: 11. CDR3 length: 17 amino acids. For the CDR3, the DNA is TGTGCCAGCTCACCACTTAGTCGCGGACAGGGGGTGAATACGCAGTATTTT. Translation gives CASSPLSRGQGVNTQYF.

This chain connects TRBV7-3 to TRBJ1-2; 8 positions match TRBD1. The germline CDR1 and CDR2 sequences are SGHTA and FQGTGA. The V and J ends lost 3 bases and 7 bases, in that order; junction bases with no gene match: 4. The CDR3 has 13 residues. Here the CDR3 reads CASSFSGGSGYTF. The CDR3 bases are TGTGCCAGCAGCTTTTCAGGGGGCTCTGGCTACACCTTC.

This chain links TRBV15 with TRBJ1-2; D might be TRBD1 (6 bases). Germline values: CDR1 LNHNV, CDR2 YYDKDF (reference sequence). V was shortened by 1 base and J by 0 bases, with 12 bases between the two germline ends. The CDR3 sequence is 16 residues long. CDR3 coding DNA: TGTGCCACCAGCAGAGTACCGGGACAAGCTAACTATGGCTACACCTTC. Amino acids: CATSRVPGQANYGYTF. The complete variable domain, with remaining parts taken from reference TRBV15 and TRBJ1-2, reads DAMVIQNPRYQVTQFGKPVTLSCSQTLNHNVMYWYQQKSSQAPKLLFHYYDKDFNNEADTPDNFQSRRPNTSFCFLDIRSPGLGDTAMYLCATSRVPGQANYGYTFGSGTRLTVV.

This chain connects TRBV2 to TRBJ2-2; unclear D gene. V was clipped by 4 bases and J by 5 bases, with 14 bases between them. The CDR3 consists of 15 residues. CDR1 and CDR2 from the germline V gene are SNHLY and FYNNEI. CDR3 loop: CASSARRQPTGELFF. The DNA for the CDR3 is TGTGCCAGCAGTGCCCGAAGACAACCTACCGGGGAGCTGTTTTTT. Looking up the rest from reference TRBV2 and TRBJ2-2 gives the full variable domain: EPEVTQTPSHQVTQMGQEVILRCVPISNHLYFYWYRQILGQKVEFLVSFYNNEISEKSEIFDDQFSVERPDGSNFTLKIRSTKLEDSAMYFCASSARRQPTGELFFGEGSRLTVL.

The chain carries TRBV28 and TRBJ2-7, with D perhaps matching TRBD1 (5 bases). With 4 bases removed from V and 2 bases from J, the gap between germline ends came to 15 bases. This CDR3 is built from 15 residues. Germline-derived CDR1 and CDR2 are MDHEN and SYDVKM. CDR3 sequence: CASSSYRLGAYEQYF. The CDR3 DNA reads TGTGCCAGCAGTTCCTACCGCCTAGGGGCCTACGAGCAGTACTTC.

The rearrangement links TRBV5-1 to TRBJ2-5; the match to TRBD1 covers 8 bases. Per germline, CDR1 SGHRS and CDR2 YFSETQ. J gave up 1 base and V 0 bases, and 2 bases lay outside the gene matches. The CDR3 covers 15 residues. The CDR3 nucleotides are TGCGCCAGCAGCTTGGGGACAGGGTTCCAAGAGACCCAGTACTTC. Its translation: CASSLGTGFQETQYF.

The J gene is TRBJ2-2, the V gene TRBV7-3, with TRBD2 matching over 7 bases. Germline V lookup: CDR1 SGHTA, CDR2 FQGTGA. The CDR3 length is 15 residues. The V segment lost 5 bases and the J segment 5 bases; nucleotides outside the gene matches: 8. For the CDR3, the DNA is TGTGCCAGCAGCCCCCGACTAGCAGGTACCGGGGAGCTGTTTTTT. Encoded protein: CASSPRLAGTGELFF. Using reference TRBV7-3 and TRBJ2-2 for the parts outside the CDR3, the full variable domain is GAGVSQTPSNKVTEKGKYVELRCDPISGHTALYWYRQSLGQGPEFLIYFQGTGAADDSGLPNDRFFAVRPEGSVSTLKIQRTERGDSAVYLCASSPRLAGTGELFFGEGSRLTVL.

This clone has a handful of counts. The chain uses TRBV27 and TRBJ1-1; 8 bases map to TRBD1. The CDR3 has 14 residues. After removal of 3 bases from V and 4 bases from J, the junction contained 4 bases not matched to a gene. Germline-derived CDR1 and CDR2 are MNHEY and SMNVEV (reference sequence). The CDR3 DNA sequence: TGTGCCAGCAGTTTCCTTACAGGGGGCACTGAAGCTTTCTTT. Translated: CASSFLTGGTEAFF.

The rearrangement links TRBV28 to TRBJ1-2, with a possible D match to TRBD1 (5 bases). The V gene's germline CDR1 is MDHEN and CDR2 SYDVKM. This CDR3 spans 15 amino acids. The ends were cut back, 5 bases at V and 2 bases at J, with 15 bases in the middle. The DNA for the CDR3 is TGTGCCAGCAGTAAACCCCGCCAGGGAAACTATGGCTACACCTTC. This gives the protein CASSKPRQGNYGYTF.

This rearrangement joins TRBV28 to TRBJ2-1; TRBD2 matches 10 bases. J was trimmed by 7 bases and V by 4 bases; bases with no gene match: 19. The CDR3 totals 19 residues. Per germline, CDR1 MDHEN and CDR2 SYDVKM. CDR3 amino acids: CASSSSDSSLAGVSNEQFF. CDR3 DNA: TGTGCCAGCAGTTCGTCAGACAGTAGCCTAGCGGGAGTTTCAAATGAGCAGTTCTTC.

J is TRBJ1-5 and V is TRBV19, with TRBD1 matching over 9 bases. The CDR3 runs to 15 residues. CDR1 LNHDA and CDR2 SQIVND come from the germline V gene (reference sequence). The V segment lost 6 bases and the J segment 11 bases; nucleotides outside the gene matches: 14. CDR3 in amino acids: CASRWWGQGSWSQHF. CDR3 bases: TGTGCCAGTAGGTGGTGGGGACAGGGAAGTTGGTCCCAGCATTTT.

The DNA for the CDR3 is TGTGCCACCAGCAGAGAGGGAAGACTAGCGGGGCCCTACAATGAGCAGTTCTTC. Its translation: CATSREGRLAGPYNEQFF. This chain connects TRBV15 to TRBJ2-1; 11 bases match TRBD2. Germline V gene sequence: CDR1 LNHNV, CDR2 YYDKDF (reference sequence). With 0 bases clipped from V and 2 bases from J, the junction kept 6 bases outside the gene matches. This CDR3 has 18 residues.

The chain employs TRBV7-8 and TRBJ1-2; no reliable D call. With 5 bases removed from V and 1 base from J, the gap between germline ends came to 14 bases. The CDR3 totals 15 residues. Per germline, CDR1 SGHVS and CDR2 FQNEAQ. CDR3 sequence: CASSDTLQNNYGYTF. The CDR3 nucleotides are TGTGCCAGCAGCGATACCCTACAGAATAACTATGGCTACACCTTC.

The chain carries TRBV6-5 and TRBJ2-3; D is uncertain. Looked up from germline, CDR1 is MNHEY and CDR2 is SVGAGI. The CDR3 covers 15 residues. V lost 0 bases and J lost 3, with 10 bases in between. CDR3 sequence: CASSYSPAGTDTQYF. CDR3 nucleotide sequence: TGTGCCAGCAGTTACTCGCCAGCAGGTACAGATACGCAGTATTTT.

The V call is TRBV5-1, the J call TRBJ2-3, with D possibly being TRBD1 (5 bases). Per germline, CDR1 SGHRS and CDR2 YFSETQ. CDR3 length: 16 amino acids. Deletions cut 0 bases from V and 6 bases from J, with 17 bases between. In DNA form, the CDR3 reads TGCGCCAGCAGCTTGGGGGGCCGGCGAGTCGCGGATACGCAGTATTTT. It encodes CASSLGGRRVADTQYF.

This sequence joins TRBV4-2 and TRBJ1-1, with D hard to call. The V gene's germline CDR1 is LGHNA and CDR2 YNFKEQ. Trimming left V 3 bases short and J 5 bases short, with 10 bases between. This CDR3 is built from 13 residues. CDR3: CASSQAGRTEAFF. CDR3 DNA: TGTGCCAGCAGCCAGGCGGGGAGGACTGAAGCTTTCTTT.

This clone was seen a handful of times. V and J are TRBV11-1 and TRBJ1-6, with 8 nucleotides matching TRBD1. Germline CDR1 SGHAT, CDR2 FQDESV (reference sequence). The junction had 4 bases not matched to a gene; V was cut back by 3 bases and J by 9 bases. The CDR3 spans 14 residues. The CDR3: CASSFGTGASPLHF. The CDR3 region has the DNA TGTGCCAGCAGCTTCGGGACAGGAGCTTCACCCCTCCACTTT.

The chain has TRBV18 and TRBJ2-7, with 9 bases that match TRBD2. The CDR3 extends over 16 amino acids. The germline V gene has CDR1 KGHSH and CDR2 LQKENI. Germline trimming cut 4 bases from V and 4 bases from J; bases unmatched to any gene: 11. In DNA form, the CDR3 reads TGTGCCAGCTCACACCTCGAGGCGGGGGGGAAATACGAGCAGTACTTC. Protein: CASSHLEAGGKYEQYF.

The chain links TRBV28 to TRBJ2-7, with 8 bases fitting TRBD1. J gave up 8 bases and V 6 bases, and 6 bases lay outside the gene matches. The CDR3 has 12 amino acids. Germline CDR1 and CDR2: MDHEN and SYDVKM. The CDR3 loop reads CASRHDRGQQYF. DNA for the CDR3: TGTGCCAGCAGACACGACAGGGGCCAGCAGTACTTC.